Listed here is a single TCR beta chain. Its antigen is unidentified. Constant-segment primers were used for 5'RACE, and the resulting TCR alpha and TCR beta cDNA libraries carried sample barcodes and UMIs. TCRdb fed the 5' RACE reads into MiXCR, producing one record per CDR3 protein. The repertoire holds hundreds of thousands of distinct CDR3 sequences, with 18% as singletons. The sample originates from a study of T-cell memory formation after mild COVID-19. Study-wide findings and caveats: The pre-infection memory compartment contained some responding clones, suggesting cross-reactive memory joined. A balance of CD4 and CD8 characterized clones contracting day 15 to 85, whereas later expanders leaned CD4+. Of the contracting clones, CD4+ ones lay mainly in CM and EM, and CD8+ ones in EMRA.

CDR1 MNHEY and CDR2 SMNVEV come from the germline V gene (reference sequence). V was pared by 2 bases and J by 4 bases, with 4 bases of the junction left unmatched. The CDR3 length is 15 residues. The source material was PBMCs or a T cell subset sorted from them (not recorded which). This chain joins TRBV27 and TRBJ2-1; 8 bases map to TRBD1. The TCR was taken from an adult woman who had mild COVID-19 (a few samples of this study predate the infection). Cell type and time point are not known. The CDR3 loop reads CASSLVWDRYNEQFF. For the CDR3, the DNA is TGTGCCAGCAGTTTAGTGTGGGACAGGTACAATGAGCAGTTCTTC.